This entry lists 17 T cell receptor beta chains sequenced from one sample in a study of early T cells in non-severe SARS-CoV-2 infection. Using its own MiXCR run on the 5' RACE reads, TCRdb lists one record per CDR3 protein. The sample lists about 22,000 distinct CDR3 sequences; about 3.7% were seen once. Sequencing was performed on whole blood. These receptors were collected from an adult who was a healthcare worker with PCR-confirmed SARS-CoV-2 infection or an uninfected control (not recorded which).

This clonotype was counted many times. This chain joins TRBV5-1 and TRBJ1-1, with D uncertain. This CDR3 is built from 13 residues. Looked up from germline, CDR1 is SGHRS and CDR2 is YFSETQ. V lost 3 bases and J lost 3, with 9 bases in between. The CDR3 loop is CASSSRPDTEAFF. The CDR3 DNA follows: TGCGCCAGCAGCTCGAGGCCTGACACTGAAGCTTTCTTT. The full variable domain, completed using reference TRBV5-1 and TRBJ1-1, is KAGVTQTPRYLIKTRGQQVTLSCSPISGHRSVSWYQQTPGQGLQFLFEYFSETQRNKGNFPGRFSGRQFSNSRSEMNVSTLELGDSALYLCASSSRPDTEAFFGQGTRLTVV.

The J gene is TRBJ2-2, the V gene TRBV28; TRBD2 matches at 15 bases. V trimming: 5 bases; J trimming: 0 bases; junction bases outside the gene matches: 10. Per the germline V gene, CDR1 is MDHEN and CDR2 is SYDVKM. The CDR3 covers 20 residues. The CDR3 sequence: CASSGYPGLAGGSNTGELFF. CDR3 nucleotides: TGTGCCAGCAGTGGTTACCCGGGACTAGCGGGGGGATCGAACACCGGGGAGCTGTTTTTT.

Many counts were recorded for this clonotype. The chain is built from TRBV15 and TRBJ1-2, with D tentatively TRBD1 (5 bases). V lost 0 bases and J 4 bases, leaving 9 bases between the germline ends. This CDR3 comprises 14 residues. CDR1 is LNHNV and CDR2 is YYDKDF in the germline V gene (reference sequence). In DNA, the CDR3 is TGTGCCACCAGCAGAGATCGGGGGACCTATGGCTACACCTTC. Translation gives CATSRDRGTYGYTF.

The chain employs TRBV4-2 and TRBJ2-3; 8 bases agree with TRBD2. With 4 bases clipped from V and 14 bases from J, the junction kept 11 bases outside the gene matches. Germline V lookup: CDR1 LGHNA, CDR2 YNFKEQ. The CDR3 is 13 amino acids. The CDR3 DNA follows: TGTGCCAGCAGCCCTAGTAACGGGAGGGTGCTGTATTTT. Translated, it gives CASSPSNGRVLYF.

This clonotype is medium-sized. The chain is built from TRBV6-5 and TRBJ2-1, with 9 bases lining up with TRBD2. The trim removed 0 bases at V and 4 bases at J, leaving 7 bases unmatched. Germline V CDR1 and CDR2: MNHEY, SVGAGI. The CDR3 extends over 17 amino acids. The CDR3 here is CASSYSGVAGVYNEQFF. CDR3 sequence (DNA): TGTGCCAGCAGTTACTCCGGAGTAGCGGGGGTTTACAATGAGCAGTTCTTC.

This clonotype was seen repeatedly, ten times or more. The chain combines TRBV6-5 with TRBJ2-1; 10 positions agree with TRBD2. V dropped 5 bases and J dropped 7; count of bases not matched to a gene: 5. The CDR3 is 14 residues long. Per germline, CDR1 MNHEY and CDR2 SVGAGI. CDR3: CASSLAGATNEQFF. The CDR3 coding sequence is TGTGCCAGCAGTCTAGCGGGGGCAACGAATGAGCAGTTCTTC.

The table lists this clonotype with many counts. This chain links TRBV5-5 with TRBJ2-7; D gene ambiguous. The CDR3 covers 12 residues. Germline CDR1 reads SGHKS; CDR2 reads YYEKEE (reference sequence). V was shortened by 6 bases and J by 2 bases, with 9 bases between the two germline ends. The CDR3 sequence: CASILGTYEQYF. The CDR3 DNA is TGTGCCAGCATCCTAGGAACCTACGAGCAGTACTTC.

This clonotype has at least ten counts. The chain uses TRBV27 and TRBJ1-5, with a possible D match to TRBD1 (5 bases). Looked up from germline, CDR1 is MNHEY and CDR2 is SMNVEV (reference sequence). Trimming cost V 6 bases and J 9 bases, with 15 bases left between them. The length of the CDR3 is 13 residues. CDR3 sequence: CASSPDSITPQHF. CDR3 DNA sequence: TGTGCCAGCAGCCCTGACAGTATAACGCCCCAGCATTTT.

This clonotype was recorded at least ten times. The chain is built from TRBV30 and TRBJ2-7; maybe TRBD2 (5 bases). The length of the CDR3 is 15 residues. Germline lookup yields CDR1 GTSNPN and CDR2 SVGIG (reference sequence). Trimming removed 3 bases at V and 0 bases at J, with 15 bases between. The CDR3 DNA reads TGTGCCTGGAGCGCCCCCGGGGTAAGCTCCTACGAGCAGTACTTC. Its translation is CAWSAPGVSSYEQYF.

In its sample, this clonotype ranks as medium-sized (0.01 to 0.1%). The V call is TRBV5-6, the J call TRBJ1-1, with TRBD1 matching over 8 bases. CDR1 and CDR2 (germline): SGHDT, YYEEEE. The V gene end was trimmed by 1 base and the J gene end by 3 bases; junction bases not matched to a gene: 2. This CDR3 spans 14 amino acids. CDR3 residues: CASSLPGGYTEAFF. In nucleotides, the CDR3 is TGTGCCAGCAGCTTGCCAGGGGGCTACACTGAAGCTTTCTTT.

This clonotype has ten or more counts. The chain couples TRBV12-3 or TRBV12-4 to TRBJ1-1; 7 nucleotides line up with TRBD1. This CDR3 comprises 16 residues. V was clipped by 3 bases and J by 6 bases; unmatched bases: 13. CDR3 sequence (DNA): TGTGCCAGCAGTTTTCTTATTGGTAGGGGGCAGGCTGAAGCTTTCTTT. Protein sequence: CASSFLIGRGQAEAFF.

This clonotype was counted ten times or more. The V gene is TRBV7-6, the J gene TRBJ2-7; perhaps TRBD2 as D (7 bases). The CDR3 has 15 residues. In germline, CDR1 is SGHVS, CDR2 FNYEAQ. V lost 5 bases and J 1 base, leaving 15 bases between the germline ends. CDR3 amino acids: CASSRGGGISYEQYF. The CDR3 DNA is TGTGCCAGCAGCCGAGGGGGAGGGATTTCCTACGAGCAGTACTTC.

There are many counts of this clonotype. CDR3 loop: CASTTIGVGNTIYF. The CDR3 DNA reads as TGTGCCAGCACCACCATCGGGGTTGGAAACACCATATATTTT. V usage is TRBV11-2 and J usage is TRBJ1-3; no reliable D call. The length of the CDR3 is 14 residues. The V and J ends lost 7 bases and 3 bases respectively, with 13 bases between them. Germline V gives CDR1 SGHAT, CDR2 FQNNGV.

As for this clonotype: Just one base apart from a much larger clone, this may be a read error. This chain uses TRBV24-1 with TRBJ2-2; TRBD1 agrees at 7 bases. Germline V CDR1 and CDR2: KGHDR, SFDVKD. The CDR3 runs to 15 residues. Germline trimming cut 3 bases from V and 5 bases from J; bases unmatched to any gene: 5. CDR3 region: CATSDTGARTGELFF. Here the CDR3 DNA reads TGTGCCACCAGTGATACAGGGGCGCGGACCGGGGAGCTGTTTTTT.

Judged by abundance, this clonotype is medium-sized (0.01 to 0.1%). The gene calls are TRBV11-2 and TRBJ2-3, with D unresolved. CDR3 length equals 16 residues. The ends were cut back, 2 bases at V and 4 bases at J, with 16 bases in the middle. Germline values: CDR1 SGHAT, CDR2 FQNNGV. CDR3 in DNA: TGTGCCAGCAGCTTATCGGCCGGCCCGTCCGCAGATACGCAGTATTTT. This sequence encodes CASSLSAGPSADTQYF. The complete variable domain, with remaining parts taken from reference TRBV11-2 and TRBJ2-3, reads EAGVAQSPRYKIIEKRQSVAFWCNPISGHATLYWYQQILGQGPKLLIQFQNNGVVDDSQLPKDRFSAERLKGVDSTLKIQPAKLEDSAVYLCASSLSAGPSADTQYFGPGTRLTVL.

Many counts were recorded for this clonotype. The chain recombines TRBV7-2 with TRBJ2-2; D unresolved. Germline CDR1 is SGHTA and CDR2 is FQGNSA. The CDR3 runs to 16 residues. V was shortened by 2 bases and J by 4 bases, with 14 bases between the two germline ends. The CDR3: CASSLRVAGSTGELFF. For the CDR3, the DNA is TGTGCCAGCAGCTTAAGGGTGGCAGGTTCCACCGGGGAGCTGTTTTTT.

This clonotype was recorded many times. The CDR3 here is CASSLDVTLGDGYTF. The CDR3 region has the DNA TGTGCCAGCAGCCTGGACGTTACGCTGGGGGATGGCTACACCTTC. The chain couples TRBV5-6 to TRBJ1-2, with a weak D call TRBD1 (5 bases). The CDR3 is 15 amino acids. Germline lookup yields CDR1 SGHDT and CDR2 YYEEEE. V was trimmed by 4 bases and J by 6 bases, leaving 19 bases between them.